The 9 T cell receptor beta chains given below trace back to one sample, sequenced in a study of blood T cells in healthy people across ages. Primers used in a second PCR of about 7 to 12 cycles were a sample-barcoded 5' primer and a J-beta primer mix. From the 5' RACE reads, TCRdb called clonotypes with MiXCR, one entry per CDR3 protein. In the table there are hundreds of thousands of distinct CDR3 sequences, roughly 64% of which are singletons. Source material: blood. These receptors originate from a man younger than 40 in good health.

The V and J genes are TRBV20-1 and TRBJ2-7; no reliable D call. Trimming shortened V by 6 bases and J by 7 bases, and 16 bases separated the two germline ends. The V gene's germline CDR1 is DFQATT and CDR2 SNEGSKA (reference sequence). The length of the CDR3 is 12 residues. For the CDR3, the DNA is TGCAGTGCGAAGAGACCTTGCAATGAGCAGTACTTC. This gives the protein CSAKRPCNEQYF.

This chain uses TRBV12-3 or TRBV12-4 with TRBJ1-6, with 7 bases lining up with TRBD1. With V trimmed by 5 bases and J by 6 bases, 7 bases remained unmatched. The length of the CDR3 is 15 residues. The CDR3 DNA sequence: TGTGCCAGCAGTACGCGGGACAGAGCTAATTCACCCCTCCACTTT. Amino acids: CASSTRDRANSPLHF.

The CDR3 nucleotides read TGTGCCAGCAGCCAAGTGCGGGGAGGATTCAGCACAGATACGCAGTATTTT. This gives the protein CASSQVRGGFSTDTQYF. The chain recombines TRBV14 with TRBJ2-3, with D tentatively TRBD2 (6 bases). Looked up from germline, CDR1 is SGHDN and CDR2 is FVKESK. The CDR3 consists of 17 residues. Trimming cost V 1 base and J 0 bases, with 14 bases left between them. Complete variable domain (other parts from reference TRBV14 and TRBJ2-3): EAGVTQFPSHSVIEKGQTVTLRCDPISGHDNLYWYRRVMGKEIKFLLHFVKESKQDESGMPNNRFLAERTGGTYSTLKVQPAELEDSGVYFCASSQVRGGFSTDTQYFGPGTRLTVL.

This clonotype was seen a few times. This chain uses TRBV29-1 with TRBJ2-1; perhaps TRBD1 as D (5 bases). V lost 5 bases and J 1 base, leaving 15 bases between the germline ends. CDR3 length: 15 residues. Germline CDR1 is SQVTM and CDR2 is ANQGSEA. CDR3 amino acids: CSVYDSHASYNEQFF. In DNA, the CDR3 is TGCAGCGTTTATGACAGCCACGCGTCCTACAATGAGCAGTTCTTC.

The chain couples TRBV3-1 to TRBJ1-2; a possible D gene is TRBD1 (5 bases). The CDR3 runs to 14 residues. Trimming stripped 0 bases from V and 8 bases from J, with 13 bases between. Germline-derived CDR1 and CDR2 are LGHDT and YNNKEL (reference sequence). The CDR3 reads CASSQESREGGYTF. The CDR3 DNA follows: TGTGCCAGCAGCCAAGAATCCAGGGAAGGGGGCTACACCTTC.

The V call is TRBV6-5, the J call TRBJ2-1; D perhaps matches TRBD2 (6 bases). Per the germline V gene, CDR1 is MNHEY and CDR2 is SVGAGI. The length of the CDR3 is 12 residues. Trimming shortened V by 10 bases and J by 10 bases, and 17 bases separated the two germline ends. The CDR3: CANEGRGDEQFF. CDR3 DNA sequence: TGTGCCAATGAAGGCCGCGGGGACGAGCAGTTCTTC.

The chain uses TRBV2 and TRBJ2-5, with a weak D call TRBD2 (6 bases). V lost 4 bases, J lost 5 bases, and 17 bases lay in between. CDR1 and CDR2 (germline): SNHLY, FYNNEI. This CDR3 has 15 residues. This CDR3 reads CASSARLGGAETQYF. CDR3 DNA: TGTGCCAGCAGTGCCCGACTAGGTGGGGCGGAGACCCAGTACTTC.

The rearrangement uses TRBV20-1 and TRBJ1-4, with 10 bases lining up with TRBD1. The germline V gene has CDR1 DFQATT and CDR2 SNEGSKA (reference sequence). The CDR3 extends over 15 amino acids. V was clipped by 6 bases and J by 1 base; unmatched bases: 5. In DNA form, the CDR3 reads TGCAGTGCCAGACAGGGGGCGCGAACTAATGAAAAACTGTTTTTT. It translates to CSARQGARTNEKLFF.

The rearrangement joins TRBV27 to TRBJ2-7, with 10 bases lining up with TRBD1. Germline CDR1 is MNHEY and CDR2 is SMNVEV (reference sequence). This CDR3 is 17 amino acids long. Unmatched junction bases numbered 11, after V lost 6 bases and J lost 0 bases. The CDR3: CASREGDRGPSSYEQYF. For the CDR3, the DNA is TGTGCCAGCAGAGAGGGGGACAGGGGCCCCAGCTCCTACGAGCAGTACTTC.